This is a list of T cell receptor beta chains from one sample in a study of cytomegalovirus exposure and HLA in healthy donors. Profiled with immunoSEQ multiplex PCR; TCRdb holds only in-frame clones, not every one. The table lists about 170,000 clones, more than 80% of them singletons. The sample comprised PBMCs. These receptors all stem from a woman aged 18-29 years in good health and CMV-seronegative. Each CDR3 is given with its conserved first and last residue. D genes are given only for firm matches. Size is stated for part of the rows, as once, few or many counts, or as a class when the clone is expanded.

TRBJ2-1 TRBV7-9 NA NA TGTGCCAGCAGTCAGTACGATGAGCAGTTCTTC CASSQYDEQFF
TRBJ2-1 TRBV5-8 TRBD2 NA TGTGCCAGCAGCTTGGGGACGGGGGGGCCCGATGAGCAGTTCTTC CASSLGTGGPDEQFF
TRBJ2-1 TRBV29-1 NA NA TGCAGCGTTGGGATACAGGGTATAGAGTACAATGAGCAGTTCTTC CSVGIQGIEYNEQFF
TRBJ2-7 TRBV4-2 TRBD2 NA TGTGCCAGCAGCCAAGGGAAGATGGGGATAATTTCGGGCGGGAGTTCCTACGAGCAGTACTTC CASSQGKMGIISGGSSYEQYF
TRBJ2-5 TRBV30 NA NA TGTGCCTGGAGTGTATCAGGGCCAGAGACCCAGTACTTC CAWSVSGPETQYF
TRBJ2-3 TRBV6-4 NA once TGTGCCAGCAGTTCGACAGCTACCACAGATACGCAGTATTTT CASSSTATTDTQYF
TRBJ2-2 TRBV4-2 NA few TGTGCCAGCAGCCAAGTAGGGGCGAACACCGGGGAGCTGTTTTTT CASSQVGANTGELFF
TRBJ2-7 TRBV15 TRBD1 NA TGTGCCACCAGCAGAGTCCAGGGGGCGAGATACGAGCAGTACTTC CATSRVQGARYEQYF
TRBJ2-5 TRBV11-2 TRBD1 NA TGTGCCAGCAGCCCAGGACAGGGACAAGAGACCCAGTACTTC CASSPGQGQETQYF
TRBJ2-2 TRBV12-5 TRBD1 NA TGTGCTAGTGGTTGGGGACAGGGGAACACCGGGGAGCTGTTTTTT CASGWGQGNTGELFF
TRBJ1-3 TRBV6-6 NA NA TGTGCCAGCAGTTACTCGGCTAGCTCTGGAAACACCATATATTTT CASSYSASSGNTIYF
TRBJ1-1 TRBV28 NA NA TGTGCCAGCAAGAACAGTATGAACACTGAAGCTTTCTTT CASKNSMNTEAFF
TRBJ2-1 TRBV7-9 TRBD2 NA TGTTCCAGCAGCAAGGGACTAGCGGGAGGTTTGGGCAATGAGCAGTTCTTC CSSSKGLAGGLGNEQFF
TRBJ2-5 TRBV6-6 TRBD2 NA TGTGCCAGCAGTTCACTCCTAGCGGGGAAGACCCAGTACTTC CASSSLLAGKTQYF
TRBJ1-1 TRBV5-4 TRBD1 NA TGTGCCAGCAGCACAATCTACAGGGGTTGGAACACTGAAGCTTTCTTT CASSTIYRGWNTEAFF
TRBJ1-1 TRBV18 NA NA TGTGCCAGCTCACCGGTACAGGGAAACACTGAAGCTTTCTTT CASSPVQGNTEAFF
TRBJ1-5 TRBV2 NA NA TGTGCCAGCAGCCTCGAAGGGGCGGGCAATCAGCCCCAGCATTTT CASSLEGAGNQPQHF
TRBJ2-1 TRBV6-1 TRBD2 NA TGTGCCAGCAGTCTAGGGACTAGCGGGAGTAATGAGCAGTTCTTC CASSLGTSGSNEQFF
TRBJ1-1 TRBV2 NA once TGTGCCAGCAGTGAGCCGACCAGCGGGTCCACTGAAGCTTTCTTT CASSEPTSGSTEAFF
TRBJ2-5 TRBV11-3 TRBD1 few TGTGCCAGCAGCTTGGGACAGCGAAGGCGAGAGACCCAGTACTTC CASSLGQRRRETQYF
TRBJ1-4 TRBV18 TRBD1 once TGTGCCAGCTCACCACAACAAGGACAGGGGACTAATGAAAAACTGTTTTTT CASSPQQGQGTNEKLFF
TRBJ1-1 TRBV18 NA few TGTGCCAGCTCACAACTCCCTGAAGCTTTCTTT CASSQLPEAFF
TRBJ2-7 TRBV28 NA NA TGTGCCAGCAGTCTCCGAACAGACGAGCAGTACTTC CASSLRTDEQYF
TRBJ2-1 TRBV7-9 TRBD2 NA TGTGCCAGCAGCTTCAGCCGGGGGGGAAGAAATGAGCAGTTCTTC CASSFSRGGRNEQFF
TRBJ2-7 TRBV2 NA NA TGTGCCAGCAGTGACCAGGGAGGAATTTTAGGCAAGCAGTACTTC CASSDQGGILGKQYF
TRBJ2-2 TRBV2 NA NA TGTGCCAGCAACACCCCCAGGAGGGAGCCGAACACCGGGGAGCTGTTTTTT CASNTPRREPNTGELFF
TRBJ2-2 TRBV5-6 NA NA TGTGCCAGCAGCTTGTGGCTAGCGCTAAGAACCGGGGAGCTGTTTTTT CASSLWLALRTGELFF